This passage covers 21 T cell receptor beta chains from one sample sequenced in a study of beta chain features in type 1 diabetes (dated by TCRdb to 2016 to 2019). The library was prepared using the immunoSEQ multiplex PCR assay. The entire amount of isolated RNA was reverse transcribed using the High Capacity cDNA Reverse Transcription Kit, so the sequenced TCRB transcripts were expressed ones. TCRdb re-hosts the immuneACCESS table, in-frame sequences only. Its copies lack some clones; in the studies checked, an unresolved V gene accounts for under half of them, and the cause for the rest is not known. The sample contains around 430,000 clones, about 30% of them found a single time. The ten largest make up 0.05% to 0.065% of the sample. The sequencing sample was made of naive CD4+ T cells from blood. The sample's cell subset or site, from its label and the paper: true naive CD4+ T cells. The receptors come from a man between 18 and 29 years old in good health.

The chain has TRBV19 and TRBJ2-7, with 9 bases fitting TRBD2. Germline V gene data show CDR1 as LNHDA and CDR2 as SQIVND (reference sequence). This CDR3 has 15 amino acids. The trim removed 4 bases at V and 5 bases at J, leaving 9 bases unmatched. For the CDR3, the DNA is TGTGCCAGTAGTACCCGGAGTAGCGGGAGCGACGAGCAGTACTTC. This codes for CASSTRSSGSDEQYF.

This clone was counted only a few times. The V and J genes are TRBV9 and TRBJ2-1; possible D gene TRBD1, 6 bases. The CDR3 runs 15 residues. From germline, CDR1 is SGDLS and CDR2 YYNGEE. V was clipped by 1 base and J by 0 bases, with 8 bases between them. The CDR3 DNA follows: TGTGCCAGCAGCGTAATGGACAGCTCCTACAATGAGCAGTTCTTC. This sequence encodes CASSVMDSSYNEQFF.

As regards this clone: The junction shows a germline mismatch at one end, possibly a read error. In the same sample, other DNA sequences code for this CDR3. The chain is built from TRBV10-3 and TRBJ2-5; perhaps TRBD2 as D (6 bases). Germline assignment: CDR1 ENHRY and CDR2 SYGVKD. There are 10 residues in the CDR3. DNA for the CDR3: TGTGCCATCGGCGGGGAGACCCAATACTTC. Protein: CAIGGETQYF.

The sample holds a few counts of this clone. This chain uses TRBV30 with TRBJ2-7; 7 positions match TRBD1. The CDR3 is made up of 13 amino acids. After removal of 3 bases from V and 5 bases from J, the junction contained 7 bases not matched to a gene. The germline gives CDR1 GTSNPN, CDR2 SVGIG (reference sequence). In DNA, the CDR3 is TGTGCCTGGAGCTTACAGGGGACGAACGAGCAGTACTTC. Protein: CAWSLQGTNEQYF.

The V gene is TRBV15, the J gene TRBJ2-1, with D tentatively TRBD1 (5 bases). There are 13 residues in the CDR3. Germline V CDR1 and CDR2: LNHNV, YYDKDF (reference sequence). Deletions cut 0 bases from V and 7 bases from J, with 7 bases between. CDR3 amino acids: CATSRDKGNEQFF. DNA for the CDR3: TGTGCCACCAGCAGAGATAAGGGGAATGAGCAGTTCTTC.

The sample holds a few counts of this clone. The J gene is TRBJ2-5, the V gene TRBV20-1, with D unresolved. Trimming shortened V by 6 bases and J by 5 bases, and 10 bases separated the two germline ends. The germline V gene has CDR1 DFQATT and CDR2 SNEGSKA (reference sequence). The CDR3 sequence is 11 residues long. CDR3 sequence (DNA): TGCAGTGCAGGGATTCGGGAGACCCAGTACTTC. Translating gives CSAGIRETQYF.

The V gene is TRBV7-9, the J gene TRBJ2-1; a weak D match, TRBD2 (6 bases). Germline CDR1 SEHNR, CDR2 FQNEAQ (reference sequence). The CDR3 loop spans 14 amino acids. V was cut by 1 base and J by 3 bases, with 7 bases left in between. This CDR3 is CASSLVADYNEQFF. DNA for the CDR3: TGTGCCAGCAGCTTAGTAGCGGACTACAATGAGCAGTTCTTC.

This chain connects TRBV19 to TRBJ2-4; D unclear. The CDR3 contains 14 residues. Trimming left V 7 bases short and J 0 bases short, with 10 bases between. Germline CDR1 is LNHDA and CDR2 is SQIVND (reference sequence). The CDR3 DNA follows: TGTGCCAGTACCGATCCGGGAGCCAAAAACATTCAGTACTTC. Translating it yields CASTDPGAKNIQYF.

In its sample, this clone was seen a few times. Here the CDR3 reads CASSSRPDNPGNTIYF. CDR3 nucleotide sequence: TGTGCCAGCAGCTCCCGACCGGATAATCCTGGAAACACCATATATTTT. V gene TRBV11-2 combines with J gene TRBJ1-3; D ambiguous. This CDR3 has 16 amino acids. The V end lost 4 bases, the J end lost 2 bases, and 15 bases lay between the germline ends. CDR1 is SGHAT, CDR2 FQNNGV, per germline.

J is TRBJ2-5 and V is TRBV10-3; 15 bases match TRBD2. With 10 bases clipped from V and 5 bases from J, the junction kept 11 bases outside the gene matches. CDR3 size: 16 residues. The germline CDR1 and CDR2 sequences are ENHRY and SYGVKD. In DNA form, the CDR3 reads TGTGCCACGGGACTAGCGGGAGGCCGCCTTATGGAGACCCAGTACTTC. Amino acids: CATGLAGGRLMETQYF.

V usage is TRBV18 and J usage is TRBJ2-6; perhaps TRBD1 as D (5 bases). Germline V lookup: CDR1 KGHSH, CDR2 LQKENI. Trimming left V 0 bases short and J 4 bases short, with 13 bases between. The CDR3 consists of 17 residues. CDR3 DNA: TGTGCCAGCTCACCACCGTTGGCAGGGCTCGGGGCCAACGTCCTGACTTTC. This sequence encodes CASSPPLAGLGANVLTF.

The chain recombines TRBV30 with TRBJ1-2; 7 bases map to TRBD1. The CDR3 runs to 13 residues. The germline CDR1 and CDR2 sequences are GTSNPN and SVGIG (reference sequence). The J segment lost 4 bases and the V segment lost 1 base, leaving 3 bases of the junction unmatched. The CDR3 sequence: CAWSDGQAYGYTF. The DNA for the CDR3 is TGTGCCTGGAGTGACGGACAGGCCTATGGCTACACCTTC.

The J gene is TRBJ1-1, the V gene TRBV9; 7 nucleotides align to TRBD1. Germline V lookup: CDR1 SGDLS, CDR2 YYNGEE. V dropped 7 bases and J dropped 3; count of bases not matched to a gene: 9. The CDR3 totals 14 residues. The CDR3: CASARQGQDTEAFF. In nucleotides, the CDR3 is TGTGCCAGCGCTCGACAGGGCCAGGACACTGAAGCTTTCTTT.

This chain connects TRBV30 to TRBJ2-1; D is perhaps TRBD2 (6 bases). V dropped 3 bases and J dropped 1 base, with 13 bases sitting between them. Looked up from germline, CDR1 is GTSNPN and CDR2 is SVGIG (reference sequence). The CDR3 runs to 15 residues. The CDR3 DNA follows: TGTGCCTGGAGCGCCCGGGGGAGATCCTACAATGAGCAGTTCTTC. Its translation: CAWSARGRSYNEQFF.

This clone was observed a few times. The CDR3 coding sequence is TGCGCCAGCAGTTTAGACAGTAACACCGGGGAGCTGTTTTTT. This encodes CASSLDSNTGELFF. The V and J genes are TRBV10-1 and TRBJ2-2; perhaps TRBD1 as D (5 bases). Deletions cut 5 bases from V and 2 bases from J, with 9 bases between. Germline values: CDR1 WNHNN, CDR2 SYGVQD (reference sequence). There are 14 residues in the CDR3.

This chain connects TRBV29-1 to TRBJ2-1, with 8 positions matching TRBD2. Germline-derived CDR1 and CDR2 are SQVTM and ANQGSEA. The CDR3 is 15 amino acids. V shed 5 bases and J 2 bases; nucleotides not matched to a gene: 8. The CDR3 DNA is TGCAGCGTTCGTCTAACGGGAGGGCCCTACAATGAGCAGTTCTTC. This encodes CSVRLTGGPYNEQFF.

There are a few counts of this clone. This chain links TRBV5-1 with TRBJ2-1, with TRBD2 matching 8 bases. CDR1 and CDR2 from the germline V gene are SGHRS and YFSETQ. The junction had 5 bases not matched to a gene; V was cut back by 1 base and J by 5 bases. The CDR3 extends over 15 amino acids. DNA for the CDR3: TGCGCCAGCAGCTTGAATAGCGGGACCCACAATGAGCAGTTCTTC. Its translation: CASSLNSGTHNEQFF.

This clone occurred a few times. The V call is TRBV7-2, the J call TRBJ2-7; D is unresolved. Germline CDR1 is SGHTA and CDR2 is FQGNSA. This CDR3 is built from 13 residues. Trimming took off 0 bases at V and 4 bases at J, with 7 bases between the two ends. CDR3 in amino acids: CASSLAHGYEQYF. In DNA form, the CDR3 reads TGTGCCAGCAGCTTAGCGCACGGTTACGAGCAGTACTTC.

There are a few counts of this clone. The V gene is TRBV29-1, the J gene TRBJ1-3; D is uncertain. Trimming left V 4 bases short and J 11 bases short, with 9 bases between. The CDR3 has 10 amino acids. CDR1 SQVTM and CDR2 ANQGSEA come from the germline V gene. This CDR3 reads CSVVERAIYF. The CDR3, as DNA: TGCAGCGTTGTAGAAAGGGCCATATATTTT.

V and J are TRBV7-6 and TRBJ1-1; 7 nucleotides match TRBD1. CDR1 is SGHVS and CDR2 is FNYEAQ in the germline V gene. V shed 5 bases and J 6 bases; nucleotides not matched to a gene: 6. The CDR3 is made up of 13 amino acids. The CDR3 loop reads CASSPRGHAEAFF. CDR3 DNA: TGTGCCAGCAGCCCTAGGGGGCATGCTGAAGCTTTCTTT.

The sample holds a few counts of this clone. This sequence joins TRBV21-1 and TRBJ2-3; whether TRBD2, the table's D call, matches the DNA was not checked. TRBV21-1 counts as a pseudogene. The CDR3 has 12 amino acids. The DNA for the CDR3 is TGCTTTGCGCGGGAGTGTGTAGATACGCAGTATTTT. Translated, it gives CFARECVDTQYF.